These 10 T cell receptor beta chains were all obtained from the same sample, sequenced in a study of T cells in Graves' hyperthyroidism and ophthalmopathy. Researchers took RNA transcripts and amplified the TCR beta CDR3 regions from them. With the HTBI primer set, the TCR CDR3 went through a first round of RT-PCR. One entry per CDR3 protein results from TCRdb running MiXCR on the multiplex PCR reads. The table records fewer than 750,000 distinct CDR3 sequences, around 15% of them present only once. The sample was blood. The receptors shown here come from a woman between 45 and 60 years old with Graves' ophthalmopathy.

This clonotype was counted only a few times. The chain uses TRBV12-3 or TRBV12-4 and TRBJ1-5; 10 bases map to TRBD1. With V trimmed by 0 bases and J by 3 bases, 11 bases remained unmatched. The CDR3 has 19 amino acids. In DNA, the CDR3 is TGTGCCAGCAGTTTAGCCCTCCTACCGGGACAGGGGCCCAATCAGCCCCAGCATTTT. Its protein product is CASSLALLPGQGPNQPQHF.

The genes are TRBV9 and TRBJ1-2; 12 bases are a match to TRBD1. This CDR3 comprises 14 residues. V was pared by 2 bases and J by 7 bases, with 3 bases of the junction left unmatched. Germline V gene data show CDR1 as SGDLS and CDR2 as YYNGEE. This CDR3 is CASSVGQGALGYTF. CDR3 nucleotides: TGTGCCAGCAGCGTGGGACAGGGGGCGCTTGGCTACACCTTC.

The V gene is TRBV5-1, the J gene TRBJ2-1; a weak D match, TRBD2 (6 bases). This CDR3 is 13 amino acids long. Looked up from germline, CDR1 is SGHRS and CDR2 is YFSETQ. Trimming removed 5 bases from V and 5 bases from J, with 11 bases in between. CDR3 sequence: CASRVGGDNEQFF. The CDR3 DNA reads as TGCGCCAGCAGGGTTGGCGGGGACAATGAGCAGTTCTTC.

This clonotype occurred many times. CDR3 sequence: CSAAEGLVGNEQFF. For the CDR3, the DNA is TGCAGCGCCGCGGAGGGGTTAGTTGGGAATGAGCAGTTCTTC. The chain employs TRBV29-1 and TRBJ2-1; perhaps TRBD2 as D (6 bases). CDR1 SQVTM and CDR2 ANQGSEA come from the germline V gene. With 7 bases removed from V and 7 bases from J, the gap between germline ends came to 20 bases. CDR3 length equals 14 residues.

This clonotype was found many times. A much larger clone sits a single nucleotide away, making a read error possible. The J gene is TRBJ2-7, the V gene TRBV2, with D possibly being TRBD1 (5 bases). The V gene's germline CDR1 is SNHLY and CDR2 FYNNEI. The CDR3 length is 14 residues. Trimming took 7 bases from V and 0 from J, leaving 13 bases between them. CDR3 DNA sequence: TGTGCCAGCATAGGAGACAGTTTCTCCTACGAGCAGTACTTC. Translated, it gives CASIGDSFSYEQYF. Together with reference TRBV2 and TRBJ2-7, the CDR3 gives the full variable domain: EPEVTQTPSHQVTQMGQEVILRCVPISNHLYFYWYRQILGQKVEFLVSFYNNEISEKSEIFDDQFSVERPDGSNFTLKIRSTKLEDSAMYFCASIGDSFSYEQYFGPGTRLTVT.

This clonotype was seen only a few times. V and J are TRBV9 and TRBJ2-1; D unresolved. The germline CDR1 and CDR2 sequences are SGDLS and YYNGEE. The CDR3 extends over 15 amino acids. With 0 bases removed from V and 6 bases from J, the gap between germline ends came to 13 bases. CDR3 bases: TGTGCCAGCAGCGTAGTGGGATCCGGCCTCAATGAGCAGTTCTTC. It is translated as CASSVVGSGLNEQFF.

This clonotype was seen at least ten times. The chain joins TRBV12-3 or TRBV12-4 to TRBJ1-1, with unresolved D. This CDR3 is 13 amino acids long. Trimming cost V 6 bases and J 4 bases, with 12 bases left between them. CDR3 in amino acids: CASRTGEGTEAFF. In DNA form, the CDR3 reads TGTGCCAGCAGGACTGGAGAAGGCACTGAAGCTTTCTTT.

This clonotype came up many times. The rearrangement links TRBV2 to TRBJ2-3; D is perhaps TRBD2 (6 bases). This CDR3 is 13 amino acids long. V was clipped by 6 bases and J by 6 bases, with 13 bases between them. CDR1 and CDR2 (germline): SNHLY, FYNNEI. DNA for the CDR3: TGTGCCAGCAGGCGGGACTCTGAGGATACGCAGTATTTT. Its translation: CASRRDSEDTQYF.

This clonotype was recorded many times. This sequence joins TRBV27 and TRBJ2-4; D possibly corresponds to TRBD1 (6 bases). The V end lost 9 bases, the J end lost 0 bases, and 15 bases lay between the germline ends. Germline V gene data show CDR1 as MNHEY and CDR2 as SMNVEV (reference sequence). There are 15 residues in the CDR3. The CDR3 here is CARGLGGIAKNIQYF. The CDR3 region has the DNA TGTGCCAGGGGATTAGGGGGAATAGCCAAAAACATTCAGTACTTC.

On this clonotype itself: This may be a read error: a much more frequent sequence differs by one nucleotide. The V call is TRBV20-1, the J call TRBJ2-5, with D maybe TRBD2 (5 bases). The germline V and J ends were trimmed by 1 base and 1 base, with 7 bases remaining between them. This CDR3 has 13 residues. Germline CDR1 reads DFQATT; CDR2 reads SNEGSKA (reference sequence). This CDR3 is CSARAGFQETQYF. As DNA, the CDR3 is TGCAGTGCTAGAGCGGGGTTCCAAGAGACCCAGTACTTC.